The entry below gives a single T cell receptor beta chain sequence along with its context. The sample comes from a study of blood T cell repertoires in COVID-19. At the level of the study: Acute and convalescent COVID-19 specimens originated in the United States, Italy and Spain. Sources were T cells, B-cell-depleted T cells, or PBMCs; the material itself was cDNA or gDNA.

The CDR3 runs 15 residues. Germline CDR1 reads DFQATT; CDR2 reads SNEGSKA (reference sequence). Trimming cost V 3 bases and J 5 bases; bases outside gene matches: 12. Original processing notes: Amplifying reference gene primers gave estimates of nucleated cell counts. Generated by immunoSEQ multiplex PCR, the TCRdb table keeps only in-frame clones and is missing some. Clone size and V and J calls were adopted from that table, with D and trimming inferred from the DNA. The sample comprises a few hundred thousand clones, roughly 90% of which are singletons, and around 1.3% rests with the top ten. The origin of this receptor is a man aged 40-49 years with acute or convalescent COVID-19. Input material: peripheral blood. The rearrangement uses TRBV20-1 and TRBJ2-5, with TRBD2 identical over 7 bases. CDR3 in amino acids: CSASLAGVPGETQYF. CDR3 DNA: TGCAGTGCTAGTTTGGCGGGAGTGCCCGGGGAGACCCAGTACTTC.